Each of the 12 T cell receptor beta chains below was sequenced from the same sample in a study of T cell responses to AZD1222 COVID-19 vaccine. Assay used: immunoSEQ multiplex PCR; TCRdb lists only in-frame clones, some missing. The sample has about 92,000 clones, roughly nine tenths seen once. The specimen was peripheral blood, collected on day 0 of AZD1222 vaccination. These receptors originate from an adult in good health.

J is TRBJ2-1 and V is TRBV7-9, with TRBD1 matching 9 bases. Germline CDR1 reads SEHNR; CDR2 reads FQNEAQ (reference sequence). The CDR3 loop spans 15 amino acids. Losses at the gene ends were 3 bases for V and 3 bases for J; bases not matched to a gene: 3. CDR3 nucleotide sequence: TGTGCCAGCAGCTTTCCGGGACAGGGCTACAATGAGCAGTTCTTC. It specifies CASSFPGQGYNEQFF.

The chain couples TRBV2 to TRBJ1-2, with D maybe TRBD1 (5 bases). The V end lost 0 bases, the J end lost 7 bases, and 12 bases lay between the germline ends. The CDR3 sequence is 14 residues long. Germline V gene lookup returns CDR1 SNHLY and CDR2 FYNNEI. CDR3 DNA: TGTGCCAGCAGTGAAGCGGGCAGGGATGGTGGCTACACCTTC. Translation: CASSEAGRDGGYTF.

The genes are TRBV25-1 and TRBJ2-1; the match to TRBD2 covers 8 bases. The CDR3 is 13 residues long. Germline assignment: CDR1 MGHDK and CDR2 SYGVNS. V shed 6 bases, J shed 13 bases, and the junction held 11 bases outside the gene matches. The CDR3 loop reads CASRTGTGTSQFF. The CDR3 coding sequence is TGTGCCAGCAGGACCGGGACCGGGACTAGTCAGTTCTTC.

The chain recombines TRBV5-1 with TRBJ2-7; TRBD1 matches at 8 bases. The CDR3 length is 15 residues. The ends lost 4 bases at V and 2 bases at J; junction bases unmatched: 8. Germline V gene sequence: CDR1 SGHRS, CDR2 YFSETQ. This chain's CDR3 is CASSGTGTGPYEQYF. The DNA for the CDR3 is TGCGCCAGCAGCGGTACCGGGACAGGCCCCTACGAGCAGTACTTC.

The genes are TRBV19 and TRBJ1-6, with D maybe TRBD1 (6 bases). CDR1 is LNHDA, CDR2 SQIVND, per germline (reference sequence). CDR3 length: 15 residues. V shed 6 bases and J shed 3 bases, with 12 bases lying between them. CDR3 DNA sequence: TGTGCCAGTAGGGGGACACAGCTCTATAATTCACCCCTCCACTTT. It translates to CASRGTQLYNSPLHF.

V usage is TRBV5-8 and J usage is TRBJ1-5; weak D call: TRBD1 (6 bases). Germline lookup yields CDR1 SGHTS and CDR2 YDEGEE. Trimming removed 2 bases at V and 2 bases at J, with 11 bases between. This CDR3 comprises 15 residues. The CDR3 sequence: CASSLYSGGNQPQHF. The CDR3 DNA reads TGTGCCAGCAGCTTATATTCAGGGGGCAATCAGCCCCAGCATTTT.

The gene calls are TRBV5-1 and TRBJ1-5; a possible D gene is TRBD1 (5 bases). The V gene's germline CDR1 is SGHRS and CDR2 YFSETQ. This CDR3 has 15 residues. V was clipped by 4 bases and J by 3 bases, with 14 bases between them. The CDR3 reads CASSPEGRINQPQHF. DNA for the CDR3: TGCGCCAGCAGCCCCGAGGGACGGATCAATCAGCCCCAGCATTTT.

The chain carries TRBV4-1 and TRBJ2-7, with D hard to call. Germline V gives CDR1 MGHRA, CDR2 YSYEKL. V lost 2 bases and J 3 bases, leaving 8 bases between the germline ends. The CDR3 runs to 13 residues. The CDR3 coding sequence is TGCGCCAGCAGCCAACCGTATTTCTACGAGCAGTACTTC. It specifies CASSQPYFYEQYF.

V is TRBV12-5 and J is TRBJ1-3; tentative D call: TRBD1 (5 bases). The length of the CDR3 is 13 residues. Germline V gene sequence: CDR1 LGHNT, CDR2 FRNRAP. V was shortened by 6 bases and J by 1 base, with 7 bases between the two germline ends. The DNA for the CDR3 is TGTGCTAGTGGATGGACATCTGGAAACACCATATATTTT. This encodes CASGWTSGNTIYF.

This chain joins TRBV7-9 and TRBJ1-2; tentatively, D is TRBD1 (5 bases). This CDR3 contains 12 residues. CDR1 is SEHNR, CDR2 FQNEAQ, per germline (reference sequence). Trimming took 1 base from V and 8 from J, leaving 8 bases between them. CDR3 residues: CASSLDGGGYTF. DNA of the CDR3: TGTGCCAGCAGCTTAGACGGGGGAGGCTACACCTTC.

The CDR3 bases are TGTGCCAGCAGAGGGCGGGACAGCGGAGGAAATGAGCAGTTCTTC. Amino acids: CASRGRDSGGNEQFF. The V gene is TRBV6-5, the J gene TRBJ2-1, with a tentative D call TRBD1 (7 bases). V was pared by 6 bases and J by 7 bases, with 19 bases between. CDR1 MNHEY and CDR2 SVGAGI come from the germline V gene. The CDR3 extends over 15 amino acids.

The J gene is TRBJ2-7, the V gene TRBV4-2; maybe TRBD1 (5 bases). Germline CDR1 reads LGHNA; CDR2 reads YNFKEQ. CDR3 length equals 14 residues. The V end lost 4 bases, the J end lost 2 bases, and 12 bases lay between the germline ends. CDR3 in DNA: TGTGCCAGCAGCCCTTATTCAGGGCCCTACGAGCAGTACTTC. As protein: CASSPYSGPYEQYF.